A selection of T cell receptor beta chains follows, all from one sample in a study of blood T cell repertoires in COVID-19. The assay was immunoSEQ multiplex PCR, and TCRdb's table has in-frame clones only and misses some. Of around 250,000 clones in the sample, 80% to 90% are singletons; the top ten hold over 1.5%. Source material: PBMCs or T cells enriched from blood (not recorded which). These receptors came from a woman between 45 and 60 years old who had recovered from COVID-19. The CDR3 runs from the conserved cysteine through the conserved F or W. The D gene is left open where the match is weak. Some rows mark clone size as missing; the rest say once, few, many or name a class of expanded clone.

size: .
D: TRBD1
V: TRBV28
J: TRBJ1-3
DNA: TGTGCCAGCAGGGTACAGGGGGCTAGGAACACCATATATTTT
CDR3: CASRVQGARNTIYF

size: .
D: .
V: TRBV5-1
J: TRBJ1-2
DNA: TGCGCCAGCAGCTCTACAGGAAATGGCTACACCTTC
CDR3: CASSSTGNGYTF

size: .
D: TRBD2
V: TRBV25-1
J: TRBJ2-3
DNA: TGTGCCAGCAGTGGGTTTGGAGCGGGAGGCACAGATACGCAGTATTTT
CDR3: CASSGFGAGGTDTQYF

size: .
D: TRBD2
V: TRBV27
J: TRBJ2-7
DNA: TGTGCCAGCACGGCTCTAGCGGGGCCTACGTCCTACGAGCAGTACTTC
CDR3: CASTALAGPTSYEQYF

size: .
D: .
V: TRBV19
J: TRBJ1-1
DNA: TGTGCCAGTAGTATGGGGAGGGGAACTGAAGCTTTCTTT
CDR3: CASSMGRGTEAFF

size: .
D: .
V: TRBV4-1
J: TRBJ1-2
DNA: TGCGCCAGCAGCCAAGATCGTGGGGAGACCTATGGCTACACCTTC
CDR3: CASSQDRGETYGYTF

size: .
D: TRBD2
V: TRBV30
J: TRBJ2-7
DNA: TGTGCCTGGAATGGCGGGGGCTACGAGCAGTACTTC
CDR3: CAWNGGGYEQYF

size: once
D: TRBD1
V: TRBV5-1
J: TRBJ1-2
DNA: TGCGCCAGCAGCTTGGCCCCAGGGGGCGACTATGGCTACACCTTC
CDR3: CASSLAPGGDYGYTF

size: .
D: .
V: TRBV7-2
J: TRBJ2-2
DNA: TGTGCCAGCAGCGCAATTACAGGGCTTCCCGGGGAGCTGTTTTTT
CDR3: CASSAITGLPGELFF

size: .
D: .
V: TRBV27
J: TRBJ1-1
DNA: TGTGCCAGCAGTAACAGAGTTAACACTGAAGCTTTCTTT
CDR3: CASSNRVNTEAFF

size: .
D: TRBD1
V: TRBV7-7
J: TRBJ2-4
DNA: TGTGCTAGCAGCTTGGCTTCAGGGGGTGCTGCGGATTTTCGGGGCAAAAACATTCAGTACTTC
CDR3: CASSLASGGAADFRGKNIQYF

size: .
D: .
V: TRBV12-3/TRBV12-4
J: TRBJ2-2
DNA: TGTGCCAGCAGTTTACACGGGATCGGGGAGCTGTTTTTT
CDR3: CASSLHGIGELFF

size: .
D: TRBD1
V: TRBV6-5
J: TRBJ1-1
DNA: TGTGCCAGCAGGGAGGACAGGGGCGCTGAAGCTTTCTTT
CDR3: CASREDRGAEAFF

size: .
D: TRBD1
V: TRBV19
J: TRBJ1-2
DNA: TGTGCCAGTAGTGCCCGGGACAGGGAGGGGTATGGCTACACCTTC
CDR3: CASSARDREGYGYTF

size: .
D: .
V: TRBV18
J: TRBJ2-5
DNA: TGTGCCAGCTCCACCCGGGCGGGAGAGACCCAGTACTTC
CDR3: CASSTRAGETQYF

size: few
D: .
V: TRBV3-1/TRBV3-2
J: TRBJ1-2
DNA: TGTGCCAGCAGCCAAGGAACTTATGGTTATGGCTACACCTTC
CDR3: CASSQGTYGYGYTF

size: .
D: .
V: TRBV6-5
J: TRBJ1-2
DNA: TGTGCCAGCAGTTACGGAACTGGAGCTAACTATGGCTACACCTTC
CDR3: CASSYGTGANYGYTF

size: few
D: .
V: TRBV29-1
J: TRBJ2-7
DNA: TGCAGCGTTGTTAAACTAGCTTACACCTCCTACGAGCAGTACTTC
CDR3: CSVVKLAYTSYEQYF

size: .
D: .
V: TRBV9
J: TRBJ1-3
DNA: TGTGCCAGCAGCGTAGATGGCAGGGTGTCTGGAAACACCATATATTTT
CDR3: CASSVDGRVSGNTIYF

size: few
D: TRBD1
V: TRBV11-2
J: TRBJ1-3
DNA: TGTGCCAGCAGCACAAGGGACAGGGTGAACACCATATATTTT
CDR3: CASSTRDRVNTIYF

size: .
D: .
V: TRBV28
J: TRBJ2-1
DNA: TGTGCCAGCAGTTTACCTTCCCTTAATGAGCAGTTCTTC
CDR3: CASSLPSLNEQFF

size: .
D: .
V: TRBV18
J: TRBJ1-1
DNA: TGTGCCAGCTCACTAACCCTTATGGTAAGAGGGAACACTGAAGCTTTCTTT
CDR3: CASSLTLMVRGNTEAFF

size: .
D: TRBD1
V: TRBV7-2
J: TRBJ1-1
DNA: TGTGCCAGCAGCCACCAGGCCAGGGGGCTCGCCGTTGAAGCTTTCTTT
CDR3: CASSHQARGLAVEAFF

size: .
D: TRBD1
V: TRBV19
J: TRBJ2-7
DNA: TGTGCCAGTAGTACCCGCGGACAGGGGCCCTCCTACGAGCAGTACTTC
CDR3: CASSTRGQGPSYEQYF

size: .
D: TRBD1
V: TRBV2
J: TRBJ1-5
DNA: TGTGCCAGCAACCCACAGACAGGGGGCAATCAGCCCCAGCATTTT
CDR3: CASNPQTGGNQPQHF

size: few
D: .
V: TRBV4-1
J: TRBJ1-2
DNA: TGCGCCAGCAGCCAAGGTATCAGGGTTGGCTACACCTTC
CDR3: CASSQGIRVGYTF

size: .
D: .
V: TRBV7-8
J: TRBJ2-1
DNA: TGTGCCAGCAGCCCACCAGGGTCCTCCGATTACAATGAGCAGTTCTTC
CDR3: CASSPPGSSDYNEQFF

size: .
D: TRBD1
V: TRBV6-5
J: TRBJ1-6
DNA: TGTGCCAGCAGGGGACAGGGAGGTTCACCCCTCCACTTT
CDR3: CASRGQGGSPLHF

size: .
D: TRBD2
V: TRBV20-1
J: TRBJ2-5
DNA: TGCAGTGCTAGTAGCGGGACTAGCGGGAGGGCACGTAGAGAGACCCAGTACTTC
CDR3: CSASSGTSGRARRETQYF

size: once
D: .
V: TRBV9
J: TRBJ1-3
DNA: TGTGCCAGCTCCCTTTCTGGAAACACCATATATTTT
CDR3: CASSLSGNTIYF

size: .
D: .
V: TRBV11-3
J: TRBJ2-1
DNA: TGTGCCAGCAGCGTAGGACTGGAGACCTCCTACAATGAGCAGTTCTTC
CDR3: CASSVGLETSYNEQFF

size: .
D: .
V: TRBV10-3
J: TRBJ2-3
DNA: TGTGCCATCAGGAGGGGGGGGATTTGGACAGATACGCAGTATTTT
CDR3: CAIRRGGIWTDTQYF

size: few
D: .
V: TRBV7-9
J: TRBJ1-1
DNA: TGTGCCAGCAGCAAAACAGGGATCGGAGCTTTCTTT
CDR3: CASSKTGIGAFF

size: .
D: TRBD1
V: TRBV13
J: TRBJ1-5
DNA: TGTGCCAGCAGCTCTAGACAGGGAAGGAGCGGCAATCAGCCCCAGCATTTT
CDR3: CASSSRQGRSGNQPQHF

size: once
D: TRBD1
V: TRBV28
J: TRBJ1-2
DNA: TGTGCCAGCCGCTTGGCCGGGGACAGGGGGATGCGCTATGGCTACACCTTC
CDR3: CASRLAGDRGMRYGYTF

size: .
D: .
V: TRBV7-8
J: TRBJ2-1
DNA: TGTGCCAGCAGCTCAGGGGCCGGGGAGCAGTTCTTC
CDR3: CASSSGAGEQFF

size: .
D: TRBD1
V: TRBV10-3
J: TRBJ1-1
DNA: TGTGCCATCAGTGCCAGTGGGACAGGGGTGTCTGAAGCTTTCTTT
CDR3: CAISASGTGVSEAFF

size: .
D: TRBD1
V: TRBV27
J: TRBJ2-3
DNA: TGTGCCAGCAGCGGAGCCGACAGGGTCACAGATACGCAGTATTTT
CDR3: CASSGADRVTDTQYF

size: .
D: .
V: TRBV29-1
J: TRBJ1-5
DNA: TGCAGCGCCCTTGAAGGGGGCAATCAGCCCCAGCATTTT
CDR3: CSALEGGNQPQHF